Listed here are 2 T cell receptor beta chains from one sample, sequenced in a study of T cell changes during pregnancy in multiple sclerosis. The assay was immunoSEQ multiplex PCR, and TCRdb's table has in-frame clones only and misses some. Among roughly 42,000 clones listed, 94% were seen once. The sequencing here drew on CD4+ T cells from peripheral blood mononuclear cells, taken after pregnancy. Receptor source: a female donor with multiple sclerosis, enrolled in a pregnancy study.

The chain is built from TRBV5-1 and TRBJ2-5, with D unresolved. The CDR3 length is 14 residues. Trimming stripped 0 bases from V and 1 base from J, with 7 bases between. Germline V lookup: CDR1 SGHRS, CDR2 YFSETQ. The CDR3 protein is CASSLDGTQETQYF. The CDR3, as DNA: TGCGCCAGCAGCTTGGACGGTACCCAAGAGACCCAGTACTTC.

The chain is built from TRBV15 and TRBJ2-2; 7 bases line up with TRBD2. Germline lookup yields CDR1 LNHNV and CDR2 YYDKDF (reference sequence). The CDR3 sequence is 19 residues long. After removal of 0 bases from V and 1 base from J, the junction contained 11 bases not matched to a gene. CDR3 nucleotide sequence: TGTGCCACCAGCAGAGATGTGTCGTGGGAGGGTATGAACACCGGGGAGCTGTTTTTT. Residues: CATSRDVSWEGMNTGELFF.